This passage covers 11 T cell receptor beta chains from one sample sequenced in a study of blood T cell repertoires in COVID-19. This table comes from immunoSEQ multiplex PCR, and its TCRdb copy is limited to in-frame clones, with some not included. This table holds 200,000 to 250,000 clones, more than 80% found once. Source material: peripheral blood. These receptors were obtained from a human donor in a cohort sampled during active COVID-19.

This chain joins TRBV6-6 and TRBJ2-1; tentative D call: TRBD2 (5 bases). Trimming took 5 bases from V and 0 from J, leaving 14 bases between them. CDR1 is MNHNY and CDR2 is SVGAGI in the germline V gene (reference sequence). CDR3 size: 16 residues. CDR3 loop: CASSAPQRSSYNEQFF. The DNA of the CDR3 is TGTGCCAGCAGTGCCCCGCAGCGGAGCTCCTACAATGAGCAGTTCTTC.

The chain joins TRBV7-9 to TRBJ2-4; 7 positions agree with TRBD1. Germline CDR1 SEHNR, CDR2 FQNEAQ (reference sequence). Trimming at V came to 4 bases and at J to 4 bases, leaving 4 bases not matched to a gene. The CDR3 is 14 residues long. The CDR3 region has the DNA TGTGCCAGCAGCTACCAGACAGGGAAAAACATTCAGTACTTC. Its protein product is CASSYQTGKNIQYF.

The chain is built from TRBV5-1 and TRBJ2-1; D may be TRBD1 (6 bases). This CDR3 contains 19 residues. The V and J ends lost 0 bases and 5 bases respectively, with 24 bases between them. The V gene's germline CDR1 is SGHRS and CDR2 YFSETQ. In DNA, the CDR3 is TGCGCCAGCAGCTTGGAACAGACCCAGGGGTTGGGGATAAACAATGAGCAGTTCTTC. It translates to CASSLEQTQGLGINNEQFF.

V and J are TRBV28 and TRBJ1-5; D gene unclear. V was cut by 3 bases and J by 3 bases, with 3 bases left in between. The CDR3 is 12 amino acids. Germline CDR1 is MDHEN and CDR2 is SYDVKM. The CDR3 DNA reads as TGTGCCAGCAGTTTCTTCAATCAGCCCCAGCATTTT. As protein: CASSFFNQPQHF.

The rearrangement joins TRBV7-9 to TRBJ1-2; D gene unclear. The germline V gene encodes CDR1 SEHNR and CDR2 FQNEAQ (reference sequence). The CDR3 is made up of 14 amino acids. Trimming stripped 5 bases from V and 5 bases from J, with 15 bases between. The CDR3 spells CASSEEGRSYGYTF. The CDR3 nucleotides read TGTGCCAGCAGCGAGGAGGGCCGATCTTATGGCTACACCTTC.

The chain recombines TRBV3-1 (or the pseudogene TRBV3-2) with TRBJ1-1; 9 nucleotides line up with TRBD1. Germline V lookup: CDR1 LGHDT, CDR2 YNNKEL (reference sequence). The V gene end was trimmed by 6 bases and the J gene end by 4 bases; junction bases not matched to a gene: 18. The CDR3 length is 18 residues. The CDR3 DNA is TGTGCCAGCAGACACTTCCGGACAGGGGAAGGTGAAGGCACTGAAGCTTTCTTT. Encoded protein: CASRHFRTGEGEGTEAFF.

CDR3 DNA sequence: TGCGCCAGCAGCTTGGCAGGGGACACTGAAGCTTTCTTT. This encodes CASSLAGDTEAFF. The chain combines TRBV5-1 with TRBJ1-1; TRBD1 is a possible D gene (6 bases). Germline V gives CDR1 SGHRS, CDR2 YFSETQ. This CDR3 spans 13 amino acids. Trimming removed 0 bases at V and 3 bases at J, with 6 bases between.

The genes are TRBV6-5 and TRBJ1-1, with TRBD1 matching 7 bases. V gave up 6 bases and J gave up 5 bases; unmatched junction bases: 6. Per the germline V gene, CDR1 is MNHEY and CDR2 is SVGAGI. This CDR3 is 13 amino acids long. The CDR3: CASRGTVITEAFF. The CDR3 DNA is TGTGCCAGCAGGGGGACAGTAATTACTGAAGCTTTCTTT.

The V gene is TRBV27, the J gene TRBJ1-1, with 7 bases aligning to TRBD1. With V trimmed by 5 bases and J by 5 bases, 8 bases remained unmatched. Germline V lookup: CDR1 MNHEY, CDR2 SMNVEV (reference sequence). This CDR3 is built from 14 residues. This CDR3 reads CASSPPGTVTEAFF. CDR3 coding DNA: TGTGCCAGCAGTCCTCCCGGGACAGTGACTGAAGCTTTCTTT.

This clone has just a few counts. The CDR3 DNA is TGTGCCAGCAGCTTCTCAGGGGGCGTCGCTGAAGCTTTCTTT. It is translated as CASSFSGGVAEAFF. The J gene is TRBJ1-1, the V gene TRBV11-3; the match to TRBD1 covers 8 bases. Trimming removed 3 bases from V and 6 bases from J; junction bases left unmatched: 6. Germline CDR1 and CDR2: SGHNT and YENEEA. The CDR3 sequence is 14 residues long.

The V gene is TRBV11-3, the J gene TRBJ2-6; D perhaps matches TRBD2 (5 bases). Trimming pared 0 bases from V and 4 bases from J, leaving 13 bases between. The CDR3 extends over 17 amino acids. The germline V gene has CDR1 SGHNT and CDR2 YENEEA. The CDR3 loop reads CASSLDFGGSGANVLTF. The CDR3 region has the DNA TGTGCCAGCAGCTTAGATTTTGGAGGTTCCGGGGCCAACGTCCTGACTTTC.